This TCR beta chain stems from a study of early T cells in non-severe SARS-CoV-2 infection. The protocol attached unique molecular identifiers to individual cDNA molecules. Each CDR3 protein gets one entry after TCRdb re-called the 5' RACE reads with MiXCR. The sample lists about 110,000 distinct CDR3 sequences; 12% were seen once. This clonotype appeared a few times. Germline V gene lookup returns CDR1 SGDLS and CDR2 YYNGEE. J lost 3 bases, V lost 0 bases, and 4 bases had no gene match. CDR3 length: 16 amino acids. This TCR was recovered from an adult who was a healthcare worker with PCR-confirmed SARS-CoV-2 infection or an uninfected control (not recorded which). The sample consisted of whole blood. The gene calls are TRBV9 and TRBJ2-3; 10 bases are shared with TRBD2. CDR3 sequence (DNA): TGTGCCAGCAGCGTAGGTCCTAGCGGGAGAACAGATACGCAGTATTTT. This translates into CASSVGPSGRTDTQYF.